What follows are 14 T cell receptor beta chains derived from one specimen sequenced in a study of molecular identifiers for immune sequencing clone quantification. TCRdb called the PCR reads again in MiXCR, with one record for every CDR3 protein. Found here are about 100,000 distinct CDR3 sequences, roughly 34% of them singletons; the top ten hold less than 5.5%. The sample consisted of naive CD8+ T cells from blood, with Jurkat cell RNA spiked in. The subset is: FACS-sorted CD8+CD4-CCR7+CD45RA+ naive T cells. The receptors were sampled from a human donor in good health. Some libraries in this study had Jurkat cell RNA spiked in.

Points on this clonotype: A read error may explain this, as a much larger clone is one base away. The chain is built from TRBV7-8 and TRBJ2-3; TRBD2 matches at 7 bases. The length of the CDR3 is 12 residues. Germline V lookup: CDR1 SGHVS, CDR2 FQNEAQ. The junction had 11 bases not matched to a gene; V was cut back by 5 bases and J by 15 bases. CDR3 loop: CASSIGVSSGYF. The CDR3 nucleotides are TGTGCCAGCAGCATAGGGGTTTCTAGCGGATATTTT.

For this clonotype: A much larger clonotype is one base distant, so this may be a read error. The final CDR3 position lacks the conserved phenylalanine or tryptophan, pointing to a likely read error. The CDR3 spells CASSQPYVMYTQYL. In nucleotides, the CDR3 is TGCGCCAGCAGCCAACCCTACGTGATGTATACGCAGTATTTA. This chain joins TRBV4-1 and TRBJ2-3; D gene uncertain. Per germline, CDR1 MGHRA and CDR2 YSYEKL. The germline V and J ends were trimmed by 2 bases and 7 bases, with 13 bases remaining between them. There are 14 residues in the CDR3.

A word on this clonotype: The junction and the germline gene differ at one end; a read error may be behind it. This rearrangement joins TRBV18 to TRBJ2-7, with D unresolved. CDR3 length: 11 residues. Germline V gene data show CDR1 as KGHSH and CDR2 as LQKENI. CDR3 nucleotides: TGTGCCAGCCTCGTCGGGCAGCCGGCCGAGTTC. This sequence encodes CASLVGQPAEF.

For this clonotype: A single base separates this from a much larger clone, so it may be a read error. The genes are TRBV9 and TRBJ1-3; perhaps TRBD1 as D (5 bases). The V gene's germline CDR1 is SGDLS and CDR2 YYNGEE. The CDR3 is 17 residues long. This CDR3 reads CASSYSGTTYSGNTMYF. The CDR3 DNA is TGTGCCAGCAGCTATTCCGGGACTACTTACTCTGGAAACACCATGTATTTT.

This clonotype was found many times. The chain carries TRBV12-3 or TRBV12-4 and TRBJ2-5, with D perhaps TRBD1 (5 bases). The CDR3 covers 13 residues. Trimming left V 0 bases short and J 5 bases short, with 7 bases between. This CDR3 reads CASSLARVETQYF. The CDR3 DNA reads TGTGCCAGCAGTTTAGCCAGGGTCGAGACCCAGTACTTC.

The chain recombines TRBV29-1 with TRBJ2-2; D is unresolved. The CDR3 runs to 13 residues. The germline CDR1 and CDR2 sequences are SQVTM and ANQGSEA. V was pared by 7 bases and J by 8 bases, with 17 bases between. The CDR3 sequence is CSGFRGDSGELFF. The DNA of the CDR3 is TGCAGCGGTTTTAGAGGAGATTCTGGGGAGCTGTTTTTT.

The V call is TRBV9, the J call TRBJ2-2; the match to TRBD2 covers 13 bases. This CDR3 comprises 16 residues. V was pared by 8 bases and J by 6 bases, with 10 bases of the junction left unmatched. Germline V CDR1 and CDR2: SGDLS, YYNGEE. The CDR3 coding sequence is TGTGCCAGTCAGGGACTAGCGGGGCTTGTGGCCGGGGAGCTGTTTTTT. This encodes CASQGLAGLVAGELFF. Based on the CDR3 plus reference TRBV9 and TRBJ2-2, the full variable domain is DSGVTQTPKHLITATGQRVTLRCSPRSGDLSVYWYQQSLDQGLQFLIQYYNGEERAKGNILERFSAQQFPDLHSELNLSSLELGDSALYFCASQGLAGLVAGELFFGEGSRLTVL.

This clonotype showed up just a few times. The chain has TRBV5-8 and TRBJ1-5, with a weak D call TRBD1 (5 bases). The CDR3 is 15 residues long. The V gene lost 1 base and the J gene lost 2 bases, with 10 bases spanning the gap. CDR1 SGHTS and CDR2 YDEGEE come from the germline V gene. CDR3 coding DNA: TGTGCCAGCAGCTTGAGTGGAGGGGGCAATCAGCCCCAGCATTTT. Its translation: CASSLSGGGNQPQHF.

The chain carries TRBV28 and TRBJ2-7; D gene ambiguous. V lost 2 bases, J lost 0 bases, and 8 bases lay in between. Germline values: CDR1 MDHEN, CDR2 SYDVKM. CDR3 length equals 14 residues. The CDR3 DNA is TGTGCCAGCAGTTTACAGGTTGGCTCCTACGAGCAGTACTTC. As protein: CASSLQVGSYEQYF.

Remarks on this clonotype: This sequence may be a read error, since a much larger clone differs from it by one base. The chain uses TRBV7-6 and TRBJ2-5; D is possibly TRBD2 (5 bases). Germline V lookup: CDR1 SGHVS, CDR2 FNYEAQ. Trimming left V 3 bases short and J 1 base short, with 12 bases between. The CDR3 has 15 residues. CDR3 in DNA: TGTGCCAGCAGCTTTGCGTCGGGATTCCAAGAGACCCAGTACTTC. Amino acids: CASSFASGFQETQYF.

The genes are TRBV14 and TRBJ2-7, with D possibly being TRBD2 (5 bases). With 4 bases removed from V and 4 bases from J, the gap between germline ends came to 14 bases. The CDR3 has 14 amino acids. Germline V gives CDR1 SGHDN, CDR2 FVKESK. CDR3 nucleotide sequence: TGTGCCAGCAGCCCCCCAGTAAGGGAGTACGAGCAGTACTTC. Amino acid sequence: CASSPPVREYEQYF.

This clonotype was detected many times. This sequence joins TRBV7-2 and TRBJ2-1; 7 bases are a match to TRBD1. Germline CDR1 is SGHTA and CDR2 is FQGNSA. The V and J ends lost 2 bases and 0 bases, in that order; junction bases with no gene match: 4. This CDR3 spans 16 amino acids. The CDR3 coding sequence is TGTGCCAGCAGCTTATCCTGGGACAGCTCCTACAATGAGCAGTTCTTC. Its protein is CASSLSWDSSYNEQFF.

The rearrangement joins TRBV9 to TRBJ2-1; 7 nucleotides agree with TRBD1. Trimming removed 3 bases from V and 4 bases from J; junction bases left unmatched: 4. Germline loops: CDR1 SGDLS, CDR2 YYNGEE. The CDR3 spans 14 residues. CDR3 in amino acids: CASSAWDSYNEQFF. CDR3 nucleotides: TGTGCCAGCAGCGCCTGGGACAGTTACAATGAGCAGTTCTTC.

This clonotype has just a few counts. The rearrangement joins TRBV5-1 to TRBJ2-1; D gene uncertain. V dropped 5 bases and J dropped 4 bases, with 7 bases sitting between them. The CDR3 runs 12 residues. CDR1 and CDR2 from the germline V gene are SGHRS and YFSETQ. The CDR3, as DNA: TGCGCCAGCAGTGGGGAATACAATGAGCAGTTCTTC. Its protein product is CASSGEYNEQFF.